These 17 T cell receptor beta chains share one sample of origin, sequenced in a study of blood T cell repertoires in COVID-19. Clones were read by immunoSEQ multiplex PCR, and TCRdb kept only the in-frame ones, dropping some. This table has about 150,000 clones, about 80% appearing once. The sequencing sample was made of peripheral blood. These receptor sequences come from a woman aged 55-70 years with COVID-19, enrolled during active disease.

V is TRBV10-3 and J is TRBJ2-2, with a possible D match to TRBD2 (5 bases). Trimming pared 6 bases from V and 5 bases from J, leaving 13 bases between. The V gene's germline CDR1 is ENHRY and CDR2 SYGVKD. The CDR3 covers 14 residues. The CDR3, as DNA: TGTGCCATCAGAAAAGAGGGTGGGACCGGGGAGCTGTTTTTT. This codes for CAIRKEGGTGELFF.

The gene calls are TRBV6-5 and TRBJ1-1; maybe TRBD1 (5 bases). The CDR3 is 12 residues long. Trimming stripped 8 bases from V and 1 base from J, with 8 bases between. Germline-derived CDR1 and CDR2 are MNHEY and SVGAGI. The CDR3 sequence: CASGQGNTEAFF. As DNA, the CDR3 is TGTGCCAGCGGTCAGGGGAACACTGAAGCTTTCTTT.

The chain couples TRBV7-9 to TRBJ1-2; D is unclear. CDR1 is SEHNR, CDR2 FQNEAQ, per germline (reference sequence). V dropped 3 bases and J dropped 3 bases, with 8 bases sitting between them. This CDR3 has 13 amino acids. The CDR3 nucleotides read TGTGCCAGCAGCTTCTCCGGGGACTATGGCTACACCTTC. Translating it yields CASSFSGDYGYTF.

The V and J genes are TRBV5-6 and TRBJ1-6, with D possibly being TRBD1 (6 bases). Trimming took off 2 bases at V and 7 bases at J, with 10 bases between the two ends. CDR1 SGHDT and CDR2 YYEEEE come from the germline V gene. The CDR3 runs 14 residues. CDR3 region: CASSFGDRNSPLHF. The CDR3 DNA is TGTGCCAGCAGCTTCGGCGACAGGAATTCACCCCTCCACTTT.

The CDR3 nucleotides are TGTGCCAGCAAGGGCAGGGGGCTTTACGAGCAGTACTTC. It yields the protein CASKGRGLYEQYF. This chain joins TRBV25-1 and TRBJ2-7, with 8 bases matching TRBD1. The CDR3 covers 13 residues. Per germline, CDR1 MGHDK and CDR2 SYGVNS. The V and J ends lost 7 bases and 4 bases, in that order; junction bases with no gene match: 6.

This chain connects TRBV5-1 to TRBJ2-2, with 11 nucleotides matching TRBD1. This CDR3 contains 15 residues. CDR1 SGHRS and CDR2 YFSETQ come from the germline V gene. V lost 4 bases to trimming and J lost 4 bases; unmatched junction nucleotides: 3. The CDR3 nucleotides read TGCGCCAGCAGCCGGGGACAGGGGGTCACCGGGGAGCTGTTTTTT. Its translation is CASSRGQGVTGELFF.

The CDR3 reads CASSLTRGAGNTIYF. The CDR3 DNA sequence: TGTGCCAGCAGCTTAACGCGGGGGGCCGGAAACACCATATATTTT. The chain uses TRBV7-3 and TRBJ1-3; possible D gene TRBD1, 6 bases. CDR3 size: 15 residues. Trimming cost V 0 bases and J 4 bases, with 10 bases left between them. CDR1 SGHTA and CDR2 FQGTGA come from the germline V gene.

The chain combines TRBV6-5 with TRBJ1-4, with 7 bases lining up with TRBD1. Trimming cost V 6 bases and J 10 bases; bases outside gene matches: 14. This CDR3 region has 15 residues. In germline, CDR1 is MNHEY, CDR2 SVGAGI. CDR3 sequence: CASRAGQAFNLKLFF. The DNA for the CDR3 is TGTGCCAGCAGAGCAGGACAGGCCTTTAATTTAAAACTGTTTTTT.

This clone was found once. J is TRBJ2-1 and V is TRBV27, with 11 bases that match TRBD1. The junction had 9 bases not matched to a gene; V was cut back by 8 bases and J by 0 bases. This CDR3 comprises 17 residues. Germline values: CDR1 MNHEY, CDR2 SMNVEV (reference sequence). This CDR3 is CASSTPGTGGSYNEQFF. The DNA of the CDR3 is TGTGCCAGCTCAACCCCCGGGACAGGGGGCTCCTACAATGAGCAGTTCTTC.

The CDR3 protein is CATRASGNTIYF. The DNA for the CDR3 is TGTGCCACCAGGGCCTCTGGAAACACCATATATTTT. The gene calls are TRBV19 and TRBJ1-3, with D perhaps TRBD1 (5 bases). CDR3 length: 12 residues. The V end lost 10 bases, the J end lost 0 bases, and 7 bases lay between the germline ends. The V gene's germline CDR1 is LNHDA and CDR2 SQIVND (reference sequence). Using reference TRBV19 and TRBJ1-3 for the parts outside the CDR3, the full variable domain is DGGITQSPKYLFRKEGQNVTLSCEQNLNHDAMYWYRQDPGQGLRLIYYSQIVNDFQKGDIAEGYSVSREKKESFPLTVTSAQKNPTAFYLCATRASGNTIYFGEGSWLTVV.

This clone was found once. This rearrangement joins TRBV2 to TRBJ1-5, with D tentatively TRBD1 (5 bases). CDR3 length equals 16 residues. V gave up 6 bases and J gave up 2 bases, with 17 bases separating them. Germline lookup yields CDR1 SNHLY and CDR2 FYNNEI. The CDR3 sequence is CASRGEGLMGNQPQHF. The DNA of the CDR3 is TGTGCCAGCAGGGGGGAGGGGTTGATGGGCAATCAGCCCCAGCATTTT.

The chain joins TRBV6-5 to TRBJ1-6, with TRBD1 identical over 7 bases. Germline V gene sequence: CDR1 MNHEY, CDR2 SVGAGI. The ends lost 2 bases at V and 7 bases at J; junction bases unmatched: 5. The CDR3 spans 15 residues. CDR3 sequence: CASSYGNRGNSPLHF. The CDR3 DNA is TGTGCCAGCAGTTACGGGAACAGGGGAAATTCACCCCTCCACTTT.

CDR3 nucleotide sequence: TGTGCCAGCAAGACAGGCGCCGTATATGGCTACACCTTC. It codes for CASKTGAVYGYTF. The chain combines TRBV6-5 with TRBJ1-2; D is possibly TRBD1 (6 bases). The V end lost 7 bases, the J end lost 5 bases, and 14 bases lay between the germline ends. This CDR3 comprises 13 residues. Germline-derived CDR1 and CDR2 are MNHEY and SVGAGI.

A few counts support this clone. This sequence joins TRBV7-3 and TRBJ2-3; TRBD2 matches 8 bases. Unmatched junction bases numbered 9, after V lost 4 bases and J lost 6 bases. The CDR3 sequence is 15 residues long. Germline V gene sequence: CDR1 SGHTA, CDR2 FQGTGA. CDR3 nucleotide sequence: TGTGCCAGCAGCTACCAAGCGGGAGCGGGGGATACGCAGTATTTT. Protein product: CASSYQAGAGDTQYF.

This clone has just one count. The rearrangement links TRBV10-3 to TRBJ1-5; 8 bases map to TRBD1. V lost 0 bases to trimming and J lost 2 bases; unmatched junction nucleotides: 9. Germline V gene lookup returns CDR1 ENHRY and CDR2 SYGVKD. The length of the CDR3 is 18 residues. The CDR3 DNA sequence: TGTGCCATCAGTGAGTCAGCGGCCGGGACAGGAGGCAATCAGCCCCAGCATTTT. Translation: CAISESAAGTGGNQPQHF.

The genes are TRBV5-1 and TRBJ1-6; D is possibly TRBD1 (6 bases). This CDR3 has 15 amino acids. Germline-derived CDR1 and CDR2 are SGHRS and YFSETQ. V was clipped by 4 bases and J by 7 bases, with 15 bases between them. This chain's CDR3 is CASSAGAGANSPLHF. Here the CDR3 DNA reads TGCGCCAGCAGCGCGGGGGCCGGCGCAAATTCACCCCTCCACTTT.

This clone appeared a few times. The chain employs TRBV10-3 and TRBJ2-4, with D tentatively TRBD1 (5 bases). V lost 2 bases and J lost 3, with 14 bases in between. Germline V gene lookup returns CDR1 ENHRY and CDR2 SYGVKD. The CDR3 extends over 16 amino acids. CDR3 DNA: TGTGCCATCAGTGAGGGTCAGTCCCAGGGCAAAAACATTCAGTACTTC. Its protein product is CAISEGQSQGKNIQYF.